Below, 23 T cell receptor beta chains from the same sample are listed, as sequenced in a study of blood T cell repertoires in COVID-19. Here immunoSEQ multiplex PCR was the method, and the copy in TCRdb shows in-frame clones only, minus some. This table holds under 250,000 clones, about 82% found once. Source material: peripheral blood. The receptor source for this set is a woman aged 70-85 years with COVID-19, enrolled during active disease.

V and J are TRBV5-1 and TRBJ2-7, with TRBD1 as a possible D gene (6 bases). V shed 2 bases and J shed 2 bases, with 11 bases lying between them. Germline loops: CDR1 SGHRS, CDR2 YFSETQ. CDR3 length equals 14 residues. For the CDR3, the DNA is TGCGCCAGCAGCTTTTCGGGACACACCTACGAGCAGTACTTC. Translating it yields CASSFSGHTYEQYF. Based on the CDR3 plus reference TRBV5-1 and TRBJ2-7, the full variable domain is KAGVTQTPRYLIKTRGQQVTLSCSPISGHRSVSWYQQTPGQGLQFLFEYFSETQRNKGNFPGRFSGRQFSNSRSEMNVSTLELGDSALYLCASSFSGHTYEQYFGPGTRLTVT.

This clone was counted once. The V and J genes are TRBV14 and TRBJ2-3, with a weak D call TRBD2 (5 bases). There are 16 residues in the CDR3. Trimming took off 0 bases at V and 2 bases at J, with 12 bases between the two ends. Germline CDR1 reads SGHDN; CDR2 reads FVKESK. CDR3 residues: CASSQDKSGPTDTQYF. In DNA, the CDR3 is TGTGCCAGCAGCCAAGATAAAAGCGGTCCCACAGATACGCAGTATTTT. The whole variable domain, filled in from reference TRBV14 and TRBJ2-3, reads EAGVTQFPSHSVIEKGQTVTLRCDPISGHDNLYWYRRVMGKEIKFLLHFVKESKQDESGMPNNRFLAERTGGTYSTLKVQPAELEDSGVYFCASSQDKSGPTDTQYFGPGTRLTVL.

V usage is TRBV5-4 and J usage is TRBJ1-6; possibly TRBD1 for D (5 bases). CDR3 length: 15 residues. Germline V gives CDR1 SGHNT, CDR2 YYREEE (reference sequence). Trimming shortened V by 4 bases and J by 0 bases, and 8 bases separated the two germline ends. CDR3 nucleotide sequence: TGTGCCAGCAGCGACAGTATCTCCTATAATTCACCCCTCCACTTT. Protein: CASSDSISYNSPLHF.

The rearrangement joins TRBV4-1 to TRBJ1-1, with D uncertain. The germline CDR1 and CDR2 sequences are MGHRA and YSYEKL. The CDR3 length is 13 residues. With 1 base removed from V and 1 base from J, the gap between germline ends came to 4 bases. CDR3 in DNA: TGCGCCAGCAGCCAAGCTCCGAACACTGAAGCTTTCTTT. This sequence encodes CASSQAPNTEAFF.

This sequence joins TRBV9 and TRBJ1-3, with a tentative D call TRBD1 (5 bases). The ends were cut back, 3 bases at V and 0 bases at J, with 7 bases in the middle. The CDR3 runs to 14 residues. Per germline, CDR1 SGDLS and CDR2 YYNGEE. CDR3 nucleotides: TGTGCCAGCAGCGGGACAATCTCTGGAAACACCATATATTTT. Translated, it gives CASSGTISGNTIYF. The variable domain in full, completed from reference TRBV9 and TRBJ1-3, reads DSGVTQTPKHLITATGQRVTLRCSPRSGDLSVYWYQQSLDQGLQFLIQYYNGEERAKGNILERFSAQQFPDLHSELNLSSLELGDSALYFCASSGTISGNTIYFGEGSWLTVV.

The chain employs TRBV7-2 and TRBJ2-7, with TRBD2 matching over 7 bases. The CDR3 is made up of 13 amino acids. V was pared by 2 bases and J by 3 bases, with 1 base of the junction left unmatched. The germline gives CDR1 SGHTA, CDR2 FQGNSA. CDR3 DNA: TGTGCCAGCAGCTTAAGGGACTACTACGAGCAGTACTTC. It yields the protein CASSLRDYYEQYF.

This sequence joins TRBV6-5 and TRBJ2-7; the match to TRBD2 covers 13 bases. The CDR3 extends over 15 amino acids. CDR1 and CDR2 from the germline V gene are MNHEY and SVGAGI. V shed 7 bases, J shed 5 bases, and the junction held 8 bases outside the gene matches. The CDR3 DNA reads as TGTGCCAGCACCGAGACTAGCGGGAGGCCAAACGAGCAGTACTTC. Amino acids: CASTETSGRPNEQYF.

The genes are TRBV5-4 and TRBJ2-7; 7 nucleotides agree with TRBD1. In germline, CDR1 is SGHNT, CDR2 YYREEE (reference sequence). The V and J ends lost 4 bases and 3 bases, in that order; junction bases with no gene match: 4. CDR3 length: 13 residues. The CDR3 sequence is CASSARDSYEQYF. CDR3 nucleotide sequence: TGTGCCAGCAGCGCCCGGGACAGCTACGAGCAGTACTTC.

The chain carries TRBV6-5 and TRBJ1-6; 9 nucleotides agree with TRBD1. J gave up 10 bases and V 5 bases, and 9 bases lay outside the gene matches. The V gene's germline CDR1 is MNHEY and CDR2 SVGAGI. CDR3 length: 15 amino acids. As DNA, the CDR3 is TGTGCCAGCAGTCCAGCGGGACAGGGTGAGTCACCCCTCCACTTT. This encodes CASSPAGQGESPLHF.

The rearrangement links TRBV7-9 to TRBJ2-3; D ambiguous. The CDR3 covers 15 residues. The germline V gene has CDR1 SEHNR and CDR2 FQNEAQ (reference sequence). V lost 5 bases and J lost 2, with 14 bases in between. CDR3 DNA sequence: TGTGCCAGCAGCCCATCCTCCGGGTCCACAGATACGCAGTATTTT. It specifies CASSPSSGSTDTQYF.

This clone was recorded only once. The chain employs TRBV5-1 and TRBJ1-3, with a possible D match to TRBD1 (5 bases). V gave up 5 bases and J gave up 0 bases, with 21 bases separating them. From germline, CDR1 is SGHRS and CDR2 YFSETQ. The CDR3 totals 18 residues. The CDR3 sequence is CASSFTPGLLSSGNTIYF. The CDR3 nucleotides read TGCGCCAGCAGTTTTACCCCGGGACTCCTAAGCTCTGGAAACACCATATATTTT.

This clone was recorded only once. This chain joins TRBV11-2 and TRBJ2-7; D remains unclear. The CDR3 contains 12 residues. Trimming removed 5 bases at V and 2 bases at J, with 7 bases between. CDR1 is SGHAT and CDR2 is FQNNGV in the germline V gene. In nucleotides, the CDR3 is TGTGCCAGCAGCGTCCGGGCCTACGAGCAGTACTTC. Its protein is CASSVRAYEQYF.

This clone was observed a single time. The chain is built from TRBV25-1 and TRBJ2-4; 8 nucleotides agree with TRBD1. Per the germline V gene, CDR1 is MGHDK and CDR2 is SYGVNS. Trimming cost V 6 bases and J 6 bases; bases outside gene matches: 10. There are 15 residues in the CDR3. CDR3 DNA sequence: TGTGCCAGCAGCCTTACAGGGGGAGAGGGAAACATTCAGTACTTC. This encodes CASSLTGGEGNIQYF.

This clone came up once. CDR3 loop: CASSGGRLAGGHEQFF. The CDR3 region has the DNA TGTGCCAGCAGCGGGGGGAGGCTAGCGGGAGGTCATGAGCAGTTCTTC. V gene TRBV9 combines with J gene TRBJ2-1, with TRBD2 matching 11 bases. CDR1 and CDR2 from the germline V gene are SGDLS and YYNGEE. V dropped 3 bases and J dropped 8; count of bases not matched to a gene: 10. The CDR3 consists of 16 residues. Full variable domain (remainder filled in from reference TRBV9 and TRBJ2-1): DSGVTQTPKHLITATGQRVTLRCSPRSGDLSVYWYQQSLDQGLQFLIQYYNGEERAKGNILERFSAQQFPDLHSELNLSSLELGDSALYFCASSGGRLAGGHEQFFGPGTRLTVL.

J is TRBJ2-3 and V is TRBV6-5, with 11 bases identical to TRBD1. CDR3 size: 14 residues. CDR1 and CDR2 (germline): MNHEY, SVGAGI. Trimming took 4 bases from V and 8 from J; bases not matched to a gene: 5. CDR3 residues: CASSSGQGASTQYF. CDR3 coding DNA: TGTGCCAGCAGTTCAGGACAGGGGGCTAGTACGCAGTATTTT.

The V gene is TRBV4-3, the J gene TRBJ1-2, with 7 nucleotides matching TRBD1. V trimming: 4 bases; J trimming: 3 bases; junction bases outside the gene matches: 8. Germline CDR1 and CDR2: LGHNA and YSLEER. This CDR3 region has 15 residues. The CDR3 coding sequence is TGCGCCAGCAGCCGAGCCGGGACAGCAGACTATGGCTACACCTTC. Encoded protein: CASSRAGTADYGYTF.

The chain uses TRBV28 and TRBJ1-2, with D possibly being TRBD1 (5 bases). CDR1 and CDR2 from the germline V gene are MDHEN and SYDVKM. The germline V and J ends were trimmed by 3 bases and 0 bases, with 8 bases remaining between them. The CDR3 has 14 residues. CDR3 residues: CASSFGRANYGYTF. The CDR3 DNA sequence: TGTGCCAGCAGTTTCGGCAGGGCTAACTATGGCTACACCTTC.

The V and J genes are TRBV2 and TRBJ2-7, with 8 bases aligning to TRBD2. From germline, CDR1 is SNHLY and CDR2 FYNNEI. The CDR3 is 14 amino acids. The ends lost 5 bases at V and 6 bases at J; junction bases unmatched: 9. The CDR3 nucleotides are TGTGCCAGCAGTCCCGAGCGGGAGATCCGCGAGCAGTACTTC. Protein: CASSPEREIREQYF.

The table lists this clone with a few counts. This rearrangement joins TRBV7-9 to TRBJ1-3; D may be TRBD1 (6 bases). Germline CDR1 and CDR2: SEHNR and FQNEAQ (reference sequence). Deletions cut 5 bases from V and 0 bases from J, with 14 bases between. The CDR3 runs 16 residues. The CDR3 coding sequence is TGTGCCAGCAGCGCTGGGGGGGCAATCTCTGGAAACACCATATATTTT. Its translation is CASSAGGAISGNTIYF.

This clone occurred once. The chain uses TRBV3-1 (or the pseudogene TRBV3-2) and TRBJ2-3; TRBD2 matches 13 bases. The V gene end was trimmed by 0 bases and the J gene end by 6 bases; junction bases not matched to a gene: 9. The CDR3 runs 18 residues. CDR1 is LGHDT, CDR2 YNNKEL, per germline (reference sequence). CDR3 amino acids: CASSQETRTSGSPDTQYF. The CDR3 nucleotides read TGTGCCAGCAGCCAAGAAACAAGGACTAGCGGGAGTCCGGATACGCAGTATTTT.

The gene calls are TRBV11-3 and TRBJ2-5, with D possibly matching TRBD1 (5 bases). The length of the CDR3 is 15 residues. CDR1 is SGHNT, CDR2 YENEEA, per germline. V lost 0 bases, J lost 2 bases, and 10 bases lay in between. CDR3 bases: TGTGCCAGCAGCTTAGATTCCACAGGACAAGAGACCCAGTACTTC. Translation gives CASSLDSTGQETQYF.

This chain joins TRBV5-1 and TRBJ1-2; D possibly corresponds to TRBD1 (5 bases). Per the germline V gene, CDR1 is SGHRS and CDR2 is YFSETQ. V shed 1 base and J shed 0 bases, with 10 bases lying between them. The CDR3 is made up of 15 amino acids. The CDR3 here is CASSLTGEANYGYTF. DNA of the CDR3: TGCGCCAGCAGCTTGACAGGAGAAGCTAACTATGGCTACACCTTC.

The genes are TRBV5-4 and TRBJ2-7; D unresolved. Trimming took off 4 bases at V and 6 bases at J, with 17 bases between the two ends. This CDR3 comprises 14 residues. Germline CDR1 and CDR2: SGHNT and YYREEE (reference sequence). The CDR3 DNA reads TGTGCCAGCAGCCACACCACCACAGTCGGCGAGCAGTACTTC. Encoded protein: CASSHTTTVGEQYF.